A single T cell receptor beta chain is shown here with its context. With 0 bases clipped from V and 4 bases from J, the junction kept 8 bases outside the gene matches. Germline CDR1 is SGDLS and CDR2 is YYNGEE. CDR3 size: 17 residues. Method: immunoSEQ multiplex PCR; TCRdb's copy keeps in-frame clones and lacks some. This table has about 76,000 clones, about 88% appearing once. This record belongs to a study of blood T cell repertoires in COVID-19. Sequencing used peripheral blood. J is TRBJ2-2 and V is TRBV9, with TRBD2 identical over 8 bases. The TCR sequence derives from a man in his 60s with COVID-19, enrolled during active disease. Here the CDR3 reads CASSVGGGLSVTGELFF. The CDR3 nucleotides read TGTGCCAGCAGCGTAGGCGGGGGGCTATCGGTCACCGGGGAGCTGTTTTTT.